The 13 T cell receptor beta chains below come from one sample, sequenced in a study of OX40 agonist ivuxolimab in advanced cancers. Repertoires were generated with immunoSEQ multiplex PCR, while TCRdb's copy carries only in-frame clones and drops some. The data contain 20,000 to 30,000 clones, just over 85% of them singletons. Specimen: CD4+ or CD8+ T cells sorted from blood, collected in a trial of the OX40 agonist ivuxolimab. The receptors derive from an adult with an advanced solid tumor such as melanoma, head and neck, liver or kidney cancer.

This rearrangement joins TRBV2 to TRBJ2-5, with TRBD2 matching 8 bases. The CDR3 has 13 residues. The germline V gene has CDR1 SNHLY and CDR2 FYNNEI. Losses at the gene ends were 5 bases for V and 4 bases for J; bases not matched to a gene: 3. DNA of the CDR3: TGTGCCAGCAGTTGGACTAGCAGAGAGACCCAGTACTTC. Translation gives CASSWTSRETQYF. Full variable domain (remainder filled in from reference TRBV2 and TRBJ2-5): EPEVTQTPSHQVTQMGQEVILRCVPISNHLYFYWYRQILGQKVEFLVSFYNNEISEKSEIFDDQFSVERPDGSNFTLKIRSTKLEDSAMYFCASSWTSRETQYFGPGTRLLVL.

The rearrangement uses TRBV27 and TRBJ2-1; D may be TRBD1 (5 bases). The CDR3 is made up of 16 amino acids. V was cut by 6 bases and J by 2 bases, with 17 bases left in between. The germline CDR1 and CDR2 sequences are MNHEY and SMNVEV (reference sequence). The CDR3 DNA reads as TGTGCCAGCAGGGAGAGTGCAGGGAACACCTACAATGAGCAGTTCTTC. Translated: CASRESAGNTYNEQFF.

The V gene is TRBV9, the J gene TRBJ2-7; D gene ambiguous. The CDR3 length is 14 residues. Trimming left V 3 bases short and J 2 bases short, with 12 bases between. Germline lookup yields CDR1 SGDLS and CDR2 YYNGEE. This chain's CDR3 is CASSAALGTYEQYF. The CDR3 nucleotides are TGTGCCAGCAGCGCAGCGTTGGGAACCTACGAGCAGTACTTC.

The V and J genes are TRBV7-2 and TRBJ1-5, with TRBD1 matching 10 bases. CDR3 length: 17 amino acids. Germline CDR1 is SGHTA and CDR2 is FQGNSA. With V trimmed by 5 bases and J by 0 bases, 7 bases remained unmatched. This CDR3 is CASSLDRGVYSNQPQHF. The CDR3 DNA sequence: TGTGCCAGCAGCCTGGACAGGGGGGTTTATAGCAATCAGCCCCAGCATTTT.

The genes are TRBV5-1 and TRBJ2-5, with D perhaps being TRBD1 or TRBD2 (6 bases each). Germline V gene lookup returns CDR1 SGHRS and CDR2 YFSETQ. Trimming removed 0 bases from V and 5 bases from J, with 14 bases in between. This CDR3 is 15 amino acids long. The CDR3 here is CASSLVAGAGETQYF. In DNA, the CDR3 is TGCGCCAGCAGCTTGGTGGCAGGGGCGGGGGAGACCCAGTACTTC.

The chain employs TRBV5-1 and TRBJ2-7, with D possibly matching TRBD2 (6 bases). CDR1 and CDR2 from the germline V gene are SGHRS and YFSETQ. V gave up 4 bases and J gave up 4 bases, with 6 bases separating them. This CDR3 is built from 11 residues. CDR3 nucleotides: TGCGCCAGCAGCGGAGGGTACGAGCAGTACTTC. As protein: CASSGGYEQYF.

V gene TRBV27 combines with J gene TRBJ2-1; D gene unclear. Looked up from germline, CDR1 is MNHEY and CDR2 is SMNVEV (reference sequence). V lost 5 bases and J lost 2, with 13 bases in between. CDR3 length: 15 residues. The CDR3 nucleotides are TGTGCCAGCAGTGGATCCTTGGGGACCTACAATGAGCAGTTCTTC. It is translated as CASSGSLGTYNEQFF.

This rearrangement joins TRBV6-1 to TRBJ1-5; D is unclear. The germline CDR1 and CDR2 sequences are MNHNS and SASEGT. This CDR3 spans 15 amino acids. V was trimmed by 0 bases and J by 3 bases, leaving 9 bases between them. This chain's CDR3 is CASSEAPEPNQPQHF. The CDR3, as DNA: TGTGCCAGCAGTGAAGCGCCAGAACCCAATCAGCCCCAGCATTTT.

The gene calls are TRBV27 and TRBJ1-1; D gene uncertain. Between the trimmed V and J ends, which lost 3 bases and 1 base, there was a span of 6 bases. CDR1 MNHEY and CDR2 SMNVEV come from the germline V gene (reference sequence). This CDR3 region has 13 residues. The CDR3 sequence: CASSFAPNTEAFF. CDR3 nucleotide sequence: TGTGCCAGCAGTTTTGCCCCGAACACTGAAGCTTTCTTT.

The rearrangement joins TRBV18 to TRBJ2-7, with 8 bases fitting TRBD1. Trimming took 3 bases from V and 4 from J; bases not matched to a gene: 5. In germline, CDR1 is KGHSH, CDR2 LQKENI. CDR3 length equals 14 residues. The CDR3 coding sequence is TGTGCCAGCTCACCTTACAGGGGGGAATACGAGCAGTACTTC. Its translation is CASSPYRGEYEQYF. Together with reference TRBV18 and TRBJ2-7, the CDR3 gives the full variable domain: NAGVMQNPRHLVRRRGQEARLRCSPMKGHSHVYWYRQLPEEGLKFMVYLQKENIIDESGMPKERFSAEFPKEGPSILRIQQVVRGDSAAYFCASSPYRGEYEQYFGPGTRLTVT.

J is TRBJ2-5 and V is TRBV11-2; 10 nucleotides match TRBD2. The CDR3 is 17 amino acids. The junction had 12 bases not matched to a gene; V was cut back by 5 bases and J by 3 bases. Germline V CDR1 and CDR2: SGHAT, FQNNGV. CDR3 protein: CASSPWGVGTSEETQYF. As DNA, the CDR3 is TGTGCCAGCAGCCCGTGGGGCGTTGGGACTAGCGAAGAGACCCAGTACTTC.

The rearrangement joins TRBV29-1 to TRBJ1-1; no firm D call. V shed 6 bases and J shed 0 bases, with 5 bases lying between them. This CDR3 has 11 amino acids. CDR1 is SQVTM and CDR2 is ANQGSEA in the germline V gene. The CDR3 protein is CSVGLNTEAFF. The DNA of the CDR3 is TGCAGCGTGGGGTTGAACACTGAAGCTTTCTTT.

The chain recombines TRBV5-1 with TRBJ2-7; TRBD1 matches at 7 bases. The V gene end was trimmed by 0 bases and the J gene end by 7 bases; junction bases not matched to a gene: 10. CDR1 SGHRS and CDR2 YFSETQ come from the germline V gene. The CDR3 is 15 residues long. DNA for the CDR3: TGCGCCAGCAGCTTGGGGGTAGGGGGCTCTCGGGAGCAGTACTTC. Its translation is CASSLGVGGSREQYF.